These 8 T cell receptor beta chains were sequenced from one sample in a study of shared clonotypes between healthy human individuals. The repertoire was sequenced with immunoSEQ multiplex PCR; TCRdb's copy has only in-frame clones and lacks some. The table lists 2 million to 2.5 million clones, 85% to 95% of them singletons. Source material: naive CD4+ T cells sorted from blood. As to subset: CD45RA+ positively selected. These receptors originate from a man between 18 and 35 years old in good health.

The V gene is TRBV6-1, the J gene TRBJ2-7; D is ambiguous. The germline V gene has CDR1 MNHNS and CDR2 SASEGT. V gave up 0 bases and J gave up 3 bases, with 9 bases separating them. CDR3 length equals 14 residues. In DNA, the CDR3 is TGTGCCAGCAGTGAAGCAAGGGAATACTACGAGCAGTACTTC. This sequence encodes CASSEAREYYEQYF.

Here the CDR3 reads CASSLAETGSYEQYF. The CDR3 DNA follows: TGTGCCAGCAGCTTAGCGGAGACAGGGTCCTACGAGCAGTACTTC. The chain employs TRBV7-9 and TRBJ2-7; 7 bases line up with TRBD1. The ends lost 0 bases at V and 1 base at J; junction bases unmatched: 3. This CDR3 region has 15 residues. Germline V gene sequence: CDR1 SEHNR, CDR2 FQNEAQ (reference sequence).

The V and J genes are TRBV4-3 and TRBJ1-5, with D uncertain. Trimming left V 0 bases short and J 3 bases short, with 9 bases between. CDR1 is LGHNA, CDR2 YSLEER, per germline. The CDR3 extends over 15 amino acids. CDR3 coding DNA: TGCGCCAGCAGCCAAGATGGACGGTACAATCAGCCCCAGCATTTT. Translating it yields CASSQDGRYNQPQHF.

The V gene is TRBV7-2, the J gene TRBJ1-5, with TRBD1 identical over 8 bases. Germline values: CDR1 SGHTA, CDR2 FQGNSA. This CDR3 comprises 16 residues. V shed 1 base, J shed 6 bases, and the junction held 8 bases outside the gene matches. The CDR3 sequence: CASSLGGQGVGQPQHF. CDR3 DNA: TGTGCCAGCAGCTTAGGAGGACAGGGAGTGGGTCAGCCCCAGCATTTT.

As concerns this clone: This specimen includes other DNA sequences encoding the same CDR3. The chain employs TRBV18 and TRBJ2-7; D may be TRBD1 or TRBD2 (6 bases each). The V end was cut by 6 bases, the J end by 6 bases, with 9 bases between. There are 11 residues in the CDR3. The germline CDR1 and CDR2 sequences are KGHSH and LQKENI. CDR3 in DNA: TGTGCCAGCTCCGGAGGGGGCGAGCAGTACTTC. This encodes CASSGGGEQYF.

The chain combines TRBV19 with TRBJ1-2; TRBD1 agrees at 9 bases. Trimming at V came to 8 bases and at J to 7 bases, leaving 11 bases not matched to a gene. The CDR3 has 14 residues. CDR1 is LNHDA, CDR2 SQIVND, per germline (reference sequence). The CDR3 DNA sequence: TGTGCCAGTCTGAAAACAGGGGGCGAGCGTGGCTACACCTTC. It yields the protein CASLKTGGERGYTF.

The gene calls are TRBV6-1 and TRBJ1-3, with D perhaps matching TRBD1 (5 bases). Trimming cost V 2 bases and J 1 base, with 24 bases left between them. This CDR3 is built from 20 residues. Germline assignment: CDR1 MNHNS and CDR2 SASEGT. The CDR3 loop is CASSEFLTAPSGSSGNTIYF. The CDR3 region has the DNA TGTGCCAGCAGTGAATTCTTGACAGCTCCTTCGGGTTCGTCTGGAAACACCATATATTTT.

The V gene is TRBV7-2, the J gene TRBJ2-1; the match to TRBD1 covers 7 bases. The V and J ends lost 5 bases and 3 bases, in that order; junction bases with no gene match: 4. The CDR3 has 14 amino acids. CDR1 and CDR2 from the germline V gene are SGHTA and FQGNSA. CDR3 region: CASSVGQSYNEQFF. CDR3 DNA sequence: TGTGCCAGCAGCGTGGGACAGAGCTACAATGAGCAGTTCTTC.